The clone carrying this T cell receptor beta chain has ten or more counts. Its target is not known. Individual cDNA molecules received unique molecular identifiers. TCRdb reprocessed the 5' RACE reads via MiXCR and lists one record per CDR3 protein. The sample includes approximately 58,000 distinct CDR3 sequences, approximately 10% of them seen just once. This entry belongs to a study of early T cells in non-severe SARS-CoV-2 infection. About the study: The sequenced material was bulk RNA from unsorted whole blood, and its chains were unpaired.

The germline gives CDR1 SGHDN, CDR2 FVKESK. This CDR3 comprises 13 residues. The ends were cut back, 1 base at V and 8 bases at J, with 9 bases in the middle. Findings of the study overall: VDJdb matching, biased toward anti-spike CD8 responses, missed private and CD4 specificities.

This receptor was identified in an adult who was a healthcare worker with PCR-confirmed SARS-CoV-2 infection or an uninfected control (not recorded which). The sequenced sample was whole blood. The chain carries TRBV14 and TRBJ2-1, with D unresolved. The CDR3 is CASSQVPVHEQFF. The CDR3, as DNA: TGTGCCAGCAGCCAAGTCCCGGTCCATGAGCAGTTCTTC.